This TCR beta chain was captured by sequencing in a study of blood T cell repertoires in COVID-19. Study-level background: Material from acute and convalescent COVID-19 was sourced from the United States, Italy and Spain. PBMCs, B-cell-depleted T cells, or T cells were the source of the cDNA or gDNA that made up the material.

The CDR3 extends over 16 amino acids. CDR1 and CDR2 (germline): MNHEY, SMNVEV (reference sequence). V shed 5 bases and J 4 bases; nucleotides not matched to a gene: 8. Authors' methods: Estimates of nucleated cell counts were drawn from the amplification of reference gene primers. Sequenced by immunoSEQ multiplex PCR; TCRdb stores in-frame clones only, minus some. V, J and clone size are taken as reported in that table, and D and trimming were inferred from the DNA itself. Here the sample spans 200,000 to 250,000 clones, 70% to 90% being singletons. The sample consisted of peripheral blood. This chain joins TRBV27 and TRBJ2-2; TRBD1 matches 9 bases. The receptor comes from a man of 80 years or more with acute or convalescent COVID-19. CDR3 sequence: CASSLYRGRGTGELFF. CDR3 DNA sequence: TGTGCCAGCAGTCTATACAGGGGGCGCGGCACCGGGGAGCTGTTTTTT.